This T cell receptor beta chain was recorded in a study of blood T cell repertoires in COVID-19. With 3 bases clipped from V and 10 bases from J, the junction kept 8 bases outside the gene matches. Germline V gene sequence: CDR1 MNHEY, CDR2 SMNVEV (reference sequence). CDR3 length equals 13 residues. Per the study methods: For nucleated cells, counts were estimated from reference gene primer amplification. Profiled with immunoSEQ multiplex PCR; TCRdb holds only in-frame clones, not every one. V and J calls and clone size are as listed in that table; D and trimming were resolved from the DNA. The repertoire has 200,000 to 250,000 clones, roughly nine tenths of them found once; the top ten carry roughly 12%.

The receptor's source is a woman under 30 who had recovered from COVID-19. The sample was peripheral blood. V usage is TRBV27 and J usage is TRBJ1-1; 7 bases are a match to TRBD1. Here the CDR3 reads CASSFRQGLVAFF. CDR3 coding DNA: TGTGCCAGCAGTTTCCGACAGGGATTGGTAGCTTTCTTT.